The entry below describes one T cell receptor (beta chain). Its antigen remains unknown. One end of the junction is discordant with germline, which a read error may explain. CDR3 length: 14 residues. The V gene's germline CDR1 is SGHAT and CDR2 FQNNGV. From the 5' RACE reads, TCRdb called clonotypes with MiXCR, one entry per CDR3 protein. The data hold approximately 190,000 distinct CDR3 sequences, with around 17% observed a single time. The entry originates in a study of T-cell memory formation after mild COVID-19. General study findings and limits: CD8+ contracting clones occupied EMRA, while CD4+ ones occupied mainly CM and EM.

The V gene is TRBV11-2, the J gene TRBJ2-3; 9 bases line up with TRBD1. The sample taken for sequencing was PBMCs or a T cell subset sorted from them (not recorded which). The origin of this receptor is an adult woman who had mild COVID-19 (a few samples of this study predate the infection). Cell type and time point are not known. CDR3 protein: CASSHGTGKVGGSF. CDR3 coding DNA: TGTGCCAGCAGCCACGGGACAGGGAAAGTCGGGGGGAGTTTT.